Described below is a single T cell receptor beta chain sequence and its context. Distinct nucleotide sequences in the sample also encode this CDR3. This sample is drawn from a study of blood T cell repertoires in COVID-19. Profiled with immunoSEQ multiplex PCR; TCRdb holds only in-frame clones, not every one. The table records some 260,000 clones, about 89% of them present only once. This CDR3 comprises 13 residues. Trimming at V came to 6 bases and at J to 9 bases, leaving 7 bases not matched to a gene. Two negative PCRs, clearance, or symptom resolution were required of recovered Cohort 3 donors. The TCR was taken from a man aged 35 to 55 who had recovered from COVID-19. V usage is TRBV12-3 or TRBV12-4 and J usage is TRBJ2-2; 7 nucleotides agree with TRBD2. Sequences were obtained from PBMCs or T cells enriched from blood (not recorded which). CDR3 coding DNA: TGTGCCAGCAGGCGCGGACTAGAGTGGGAGCTGTTTTTT. This sequence encodes CASRRGLEWELFF.